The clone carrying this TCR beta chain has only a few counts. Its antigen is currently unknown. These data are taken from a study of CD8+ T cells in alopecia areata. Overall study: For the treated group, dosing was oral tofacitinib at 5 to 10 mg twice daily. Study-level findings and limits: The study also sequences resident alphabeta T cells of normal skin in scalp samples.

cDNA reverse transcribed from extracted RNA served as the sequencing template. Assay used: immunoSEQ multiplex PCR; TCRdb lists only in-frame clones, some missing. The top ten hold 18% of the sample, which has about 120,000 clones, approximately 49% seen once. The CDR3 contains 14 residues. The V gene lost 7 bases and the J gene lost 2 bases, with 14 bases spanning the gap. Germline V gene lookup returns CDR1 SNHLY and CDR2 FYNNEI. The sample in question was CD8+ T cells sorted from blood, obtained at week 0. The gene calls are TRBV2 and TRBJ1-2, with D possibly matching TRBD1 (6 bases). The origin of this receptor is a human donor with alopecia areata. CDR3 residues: CASTPGDGNYGYTF. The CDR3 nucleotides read TGTGCCAGCACCCCAGGGGATGGAAACTATGGCTACACCTTC.